This T cell receptor (beta chain) was observed in a study of T cells in Graves' hyperthyroidism and ophthalmopathy. The investigators amplified TCR beta CDR3 regions from RNA transcripts. The HTBI set primed first-round TCR CDR3 RT-PCR. In TCRdb, the multiplex PCR reads were re-called with MiXCR into one record per CDR3 protein. The sample shows some 340,000 distinct CDR3 sequences, approximately 14% of them seen only once. There are many counts of this clonotype. Material: blood. This receptor was identified in a woman aged 40 to 55 with Graves' ophthalmopathy.

The CDR3 DNA reads TGTGCCAGCAGGCAGGACAGGGGAGTCCACGAGCAGTACTTC. Amino acids: CASRQDRGVHEQYF. The chain couples TRBV6-2 or TRBV6-3 to TRBJ2-7, with 9 bases lining up with TRBD1. Germline values: CDR1 MNHEY, CDR2 SVGEGT. The CDR3 loop spans 14 amino acids. The V segment lost 6 bases and the J segment 5 bases; nucleotides outside the gene matches: 8.